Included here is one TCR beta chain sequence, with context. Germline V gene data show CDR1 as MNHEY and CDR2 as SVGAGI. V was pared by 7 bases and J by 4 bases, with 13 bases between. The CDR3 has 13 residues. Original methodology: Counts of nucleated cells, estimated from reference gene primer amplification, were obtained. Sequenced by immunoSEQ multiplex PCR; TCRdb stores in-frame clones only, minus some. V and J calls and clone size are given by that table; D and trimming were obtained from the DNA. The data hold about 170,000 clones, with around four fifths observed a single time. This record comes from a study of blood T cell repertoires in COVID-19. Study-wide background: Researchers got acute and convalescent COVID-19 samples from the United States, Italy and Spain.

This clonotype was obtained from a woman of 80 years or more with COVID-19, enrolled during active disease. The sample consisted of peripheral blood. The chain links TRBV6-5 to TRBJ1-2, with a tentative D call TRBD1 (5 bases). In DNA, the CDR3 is TGTGCCAGCACCAGGGATTTCGGCTATGGCTACACCTTC. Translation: CASTRDFGYGYTF.